The TCR beta chain under discussion was sequenced for a study of vaccination and CD4 T cells after COVID-19. Looking at the study overall: PCR on nasal swabs identified SARS-CoV-2 in convalescent patients, of whom fewer than 10 were mild and one severe. The authors exposed cells to overlapping spike peptides derived from SARS-CoV-2, HCoV-NL63, HCoV-OC43 and HCoV-229E.

Regarding the study as a whole: Reactive clone data from convalescent patients indicated a median of 86.3% appearing only post-vaccination. A nonsignificant median increase from 21 to 38 SARS-CoV-2-reactive clonotypes was observed.

Concerning this clonotype itself: Its antigen is unidentified.

This CDR3 has 13 residues. V was clipped by 5 bases and J by 4 bases, with 9 bases between them. Looked up from germline, CDR1 is LNHDA and CDR2 is SQIVND (reference sequence). Noted treatment: approximately 9-day PBMC culture with coronavirus spike peptide pools or control peptides (ViraFEST assay). Sequence data for DNA of cultured CD4+ T cells were generated by the Oncomine TCR Beta short-read assay. TCRdb reprocessed the PCR reads with MiXCR, giving one entry per CDR3 protein. The table records about 19,000 distinct CDR3 sequences, 31% of them present only once. Material for sequencing was cultured CD4+ T cells from blood. V usage is TRBV19 and J usage is TRBJ2-1; D is unclear. The clonotype was recovered from a human donor with COVID-19. For the CDR3, the DNA is TGTGCCAGTAGTGTTTGGGGTTACAATGAGCAGTTCTTC. Encoded protein: CASSVWGYNEQFF.